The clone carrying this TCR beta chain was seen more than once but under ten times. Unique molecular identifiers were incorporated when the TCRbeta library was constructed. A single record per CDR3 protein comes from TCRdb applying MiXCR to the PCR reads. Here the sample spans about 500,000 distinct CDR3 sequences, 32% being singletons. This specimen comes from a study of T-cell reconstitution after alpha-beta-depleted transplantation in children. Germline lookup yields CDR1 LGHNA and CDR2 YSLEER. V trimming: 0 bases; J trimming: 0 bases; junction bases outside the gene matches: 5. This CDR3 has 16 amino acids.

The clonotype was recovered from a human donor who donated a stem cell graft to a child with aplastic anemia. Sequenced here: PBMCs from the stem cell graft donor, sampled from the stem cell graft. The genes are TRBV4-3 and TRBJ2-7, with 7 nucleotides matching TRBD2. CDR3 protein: CASSQESAGSSYEQYF. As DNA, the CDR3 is TGCGCCAGCAGCCAAGAATCAGCGGGATCCTCCTACGAGCAGTACTTC.